This T cell receptor beta chain is drawn from a study of identical twins. The study, taken as a whole, reports: Models came in too low on out-of-frame TCR alpha sharing in monozygotic twins.

TCRdb redid the calling of the 5' RACE reads with MiXCR, one entry per CDR3 protein. The data contain 500,000 to 700,000 distinct CDR3 sequences, under 8.5% of them seen just once; the ten biggest clones take up roughly 1.5%. The germline V and J ends were trimmed by 7 bases and 7 bases, with 16 bases remaining between them. CDR1 and CDR2 from the germline V gene are KGHSH and LQKENI. The CDR3 totals 13 residues. Points on this clonotype: Its antigen is not known.

This sample also belongs to another study, concerning yellow fever vaccine responses in identical twins. In that study: As reported, the vaccine T cell response of twins seemed partly convergent and partly personalized.

The chain has TRBV18 and TRBJ1-1; no clear D. The source material was PBMCs. This sequence originates from a young woman in good health. CDR3 protein: CASLSNTKLEAFF. The CDR3 region has the DNA TGTGCCAGCTTATCGAATACCAAGCTTGAAGCTTTCTTT. The variable domain in full, completed from reference TRBV18 and TRBJ1-1, reads NAGVMQNPRHLVRRRGQEARLRCSPMKGHSHVYWYRQLPEEGLKFMVYLQKENIIDESGMPKERFSAEFPKEGPSILRIQQVVRGDSAAYFCASLSNTKLEAFFGQGTRLTVV.